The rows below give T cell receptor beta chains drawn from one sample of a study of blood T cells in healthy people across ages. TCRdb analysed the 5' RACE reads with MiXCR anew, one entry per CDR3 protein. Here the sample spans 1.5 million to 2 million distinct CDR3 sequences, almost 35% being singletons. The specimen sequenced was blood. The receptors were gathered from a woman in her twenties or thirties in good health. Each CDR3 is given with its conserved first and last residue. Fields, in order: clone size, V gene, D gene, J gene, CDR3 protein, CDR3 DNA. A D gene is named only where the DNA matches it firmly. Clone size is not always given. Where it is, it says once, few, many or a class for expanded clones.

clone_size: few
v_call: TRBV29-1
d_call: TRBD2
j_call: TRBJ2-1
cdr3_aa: CSGGSSYNEQFF
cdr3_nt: TGCAGCGGCGGGAGCTCCTACAATGAGCAGTTCTTC

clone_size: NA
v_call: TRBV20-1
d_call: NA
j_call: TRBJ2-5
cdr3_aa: CSARAPRGGLETQYF
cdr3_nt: TGCAGTGCTAGAGCTCCCAGGGGGGGTCTGGAGACCCAGTACTTC

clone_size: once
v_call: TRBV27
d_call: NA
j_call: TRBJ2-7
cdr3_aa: CASRFRGQSYEQYF
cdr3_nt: TGTGCCAGCAGGTTCCGTGGACAGTCCTACGAGCAGTACTTC

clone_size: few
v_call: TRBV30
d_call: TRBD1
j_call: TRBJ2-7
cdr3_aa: CAWSPTGSSYEQYF
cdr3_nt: TGTGCCTGGAGTCCGACAGGGAGTTCCTACGAGCAGTACTTC

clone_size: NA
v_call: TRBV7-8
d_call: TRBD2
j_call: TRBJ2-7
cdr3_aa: CASSLDGTKYNEQYF
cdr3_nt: TGTGCCAGCAGCTTAGACGGGACTAAGTACAATGAGCAGTACTTC

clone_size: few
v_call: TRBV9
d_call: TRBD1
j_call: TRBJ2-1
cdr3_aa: CASSTGDRGGNEQFF
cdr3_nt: TGTGCCAGCAGTACTGGGGACAGGGGAGGTAATGAGCAGTTCTTC

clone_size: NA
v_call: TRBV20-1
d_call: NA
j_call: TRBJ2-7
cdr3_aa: CSAMGWGSGYEQYF
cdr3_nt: TGCAGTGCCATGGGGTGGGGGAGTGGCTACGAGCAGTACTTC

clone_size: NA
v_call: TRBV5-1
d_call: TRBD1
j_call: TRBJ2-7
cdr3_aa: CASSLSGTGRYEQYF
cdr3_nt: TGCGCCAGCAGCTTATCCGGGACAGGTCGCTACGAGCAGTACTTC

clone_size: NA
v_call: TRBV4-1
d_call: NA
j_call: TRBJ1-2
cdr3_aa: CASSQDSTGAYYGYTF
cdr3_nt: TGCGCCAGCAGCCAAGACTCGACCGGGGCCTACTATGGCTACACCTTC

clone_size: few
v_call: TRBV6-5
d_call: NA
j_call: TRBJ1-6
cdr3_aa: CASSSTADYNSPLHF
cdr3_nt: TGTGCCAGCAGTTCGACAGCGGACTATAATTCACCCCTCCACTTT

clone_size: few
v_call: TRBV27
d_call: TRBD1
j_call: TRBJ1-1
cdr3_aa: CASSMTGGRTEAFF
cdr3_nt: TGTGCCAGCAGTATGACAGGGGGCCGCACTGAAGCTTTCTTT

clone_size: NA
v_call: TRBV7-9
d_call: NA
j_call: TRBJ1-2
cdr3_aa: CASSLVTGLGYTF
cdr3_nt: TGTGCCAGCAGCTTAGTGACGGGGCTTGGCTACACCTTC

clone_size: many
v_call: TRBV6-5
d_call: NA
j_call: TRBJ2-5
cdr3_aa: CASSYGGQETQYF
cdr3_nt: TGTGCCAGCAGTTACGGGGGACAAGAGACCCAGTACTTC

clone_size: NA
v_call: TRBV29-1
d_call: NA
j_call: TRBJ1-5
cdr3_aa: CSVPGDDSNQPQHF
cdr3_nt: TGCAGCGTCCCGGGGGATGATAGCAATCAGCCCCAGCATTTT

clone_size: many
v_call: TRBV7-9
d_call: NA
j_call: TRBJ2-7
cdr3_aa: CASSPPSFEQYF
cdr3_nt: TGTGCCAGCAGCCCCCCGAGTTTTGAGCAGTACTTC

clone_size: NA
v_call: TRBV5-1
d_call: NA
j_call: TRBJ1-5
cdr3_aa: CASSSQYRPAAQHF
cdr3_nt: TGCGCCAGCAGCTCGCAATACCGCCCGGCAGCCCAGCATTTT